A single sample gave rise to the 6 T cell receptor beta chains below, sequenced in a study of blood T cells in healthy people across ages. A second PCR, run for about 7 to 11 cycles, used a sample-barcoded 5' primer plus a J-beta primer mix. TCRdb reanalysed the 5' RACE reads using MiXCR and keeps one entry per CDR3 protein. This table holds roughly 410,000 distinct CDR3 sequences, roughly half found once. The sequenced material came from blood. The origin of the receptors is a man in his 60s in good health.

The chain has TRBV3-1 and TRBJ2-7, with 10 bases matching TRBD1. The CDR3 covers 16 residues. CDR1 LGHDT and CDR2 YNNKEL come from the germline V gene (reference sequence). V gave up 2 bases and J gave up 5 bases; unmatched junction bases: 9. The DNA of the CDR3 is TGTGCCAGCAGCCAACCGGGACAGGGGAGGGTTGACGAGCAGTACTTC. Protein: CASSQPGQGRVDEQYF.

V usage is TRBV6-4 and J usage is TRBJ2-2, with 11 nucleotides matching TRBD2. J lost 3 bases, V lost 5 bases, and 5 bases had no gene match. The CDR3 contains 16 residues. Germline V lookup: CDR1 MRHNA, CDR2 SNTAGT. CDR3 protein: CASSSTSGRYTGELFF. DNA of the CDR3: TGTGCCAGCAGTTCTACTAGCGGGAGATACACCGGGGAGCTGTTTTTT.

There are a few counts of this clonotype. This chain uses TRBV20-1 with TRBJ2-3; TRBD2 is a possible D gene (5 bases). The CDR3 totals 16 residues. Germline-derived CDR1 and CDR2 are DFQATT and SNEGSKA (reference sequence). Between the trimmed V and J ends, which lost 6 bases and 1 base, there was a span of 20 bases. The CDR3 sequence is CSASALARVGTDTQYF. The CDR3 DNA follows: TGCAGTGCCTCCGCTTTAGCGAGGGTTGGCACAGATACGCAGTATTTT.

This sequence joins TRBV24-1 and TRBJ2-5; maybe TRBD2 (5 bases). The CDR3 is made up of 16 amino acids. V was cut by 5 bases and J by 2 bases, with 17 bases left in between. CDR1 is KGHDR and CDR2 is SFDVKD in the germline V gene. The CDR3 nucleotides are TGTGCCACCAGTGGAGGGCCCAGCCAAAAGCAAGAGACCCAGTACTTC. It translates to CATSGGPSQKQETQYF.

The V and J genes are TRBV7-2 and TRBJ2-3; D not resolved. CDR1 and CDR2 from the germline V gene are SGHTA and FQGNSA. V was clipped by 5 bases and J by 6 bases, with 12 bases between them. This CDR3 comprises 13 residues. The CDR3 loop reads CASSPSLGDTQYF. The CDR3 coding sequence is TGTGCCAGCAGCCCCTCGTTAGGGGATACGCAGTATTTT.

The V and J genes are TRBV20-1 and TRBJ1-2; D call uncertain. The germline V gene encodes CDR1 DFQATT and CDR2 SNEGSKA (reference sequence). The V and J ends lost 3 bases and 8 bases respectively, with 10 bases between them. This CDR3 has 11 residues. The CDR3 sequence: CSASVGTGYTF. CDR3 nucleotides: TGCAGTGCTAGTGTTGGAACCGGCTACACCTTC.